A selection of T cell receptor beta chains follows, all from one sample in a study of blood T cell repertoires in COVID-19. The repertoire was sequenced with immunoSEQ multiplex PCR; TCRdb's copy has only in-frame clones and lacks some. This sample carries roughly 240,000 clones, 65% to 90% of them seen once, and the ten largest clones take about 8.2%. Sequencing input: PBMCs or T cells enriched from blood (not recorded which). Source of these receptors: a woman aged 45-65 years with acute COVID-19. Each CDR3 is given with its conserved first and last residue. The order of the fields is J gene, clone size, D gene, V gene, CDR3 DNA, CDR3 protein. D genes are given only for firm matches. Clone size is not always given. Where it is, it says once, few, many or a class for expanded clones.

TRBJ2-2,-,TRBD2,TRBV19,TGTGCCAGTACTAGCGGGGGGGTTACCGGGGAGCTGTTTTTT,CASTSGGVTGELFF
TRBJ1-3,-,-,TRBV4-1,TGCGCCAGCAGCCCCCAGGGTGCAGCACCCACCATATATTTT,CASSPQGAAPTIYF
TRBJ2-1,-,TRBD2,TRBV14,TGTGCCAGCAGCCAAGACCCGCGCCGCGGGACTAGATACAATGAGCAGTTCTTC,CASSQDPRRGTRYNEQFF
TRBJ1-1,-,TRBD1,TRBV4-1,TGCGCCAGCAGCCGAACCGGGACAGGGGGTCTGAACACTGAAGCTTTCTTT,CASSRTGTGGLNTEAFF
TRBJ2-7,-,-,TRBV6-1,TGTGCCAGCAGTGAAACGATCCCAAAAGAGGAGTACTTC,CASSETIPKEEYF
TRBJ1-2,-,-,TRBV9,TGTGCCAGCAGCTCGATGATCGGGAGCTATGGCTACACCTTC,CASSSMIGSYGYTF
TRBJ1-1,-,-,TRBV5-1,TGCGCCAGCAGCTTGGGGGGGTCCGGGACTCCCGCTTCGGCTTTCTTT,CASSLGGSGTPASAFF
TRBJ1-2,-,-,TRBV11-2,TGTGCCAGCAGGCAAGGGAACGGGGGGCCCTCTTTGGAATACACCTTC,CASRQGNGGPSLEYTF
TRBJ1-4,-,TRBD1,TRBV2,TGTGCCAGCAGTGGGACAGGGTATAATGAAAAACTGTTTTTT,CASSGTGYNEKLFF
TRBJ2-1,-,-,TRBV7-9,TGTGCCAGCAGCTTGACCAATTCGGGTGAGCAGTTCTTC,CASSLTNSGEQFF
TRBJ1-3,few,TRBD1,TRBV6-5,TGTGCCAGCAGTTACGGACAGGGGTCTGGAAACACCATATATTTT,CASSYGQGSGNTIYF
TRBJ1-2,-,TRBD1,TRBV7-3,TGTGCCAGCAGCAAACTTCCCGGGACAGGGGAAGGCTACACCTTC,CASSKLPGTGEGYTF
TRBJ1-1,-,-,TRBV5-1,TGCGCCAGCAGCCTCAGGAGGGGAGACAACACTGAAGCTTTCTTT,CASSLRRGDNTEAFF
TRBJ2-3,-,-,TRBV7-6,TGTGCCAGCAGCTTGAGCCGTATCCCAGATACGCAGTATTTT,CASSLSRIPDTQYF
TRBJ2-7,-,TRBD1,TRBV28,TGTGCCAGCAGTGCCGGGACAGGGGGTTTGTACGAGCAGTACTTC,CASSAGTGGLYEQYF
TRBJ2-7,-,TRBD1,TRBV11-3,TGTGCCAGCAGCTCCCGGACAGGAAAATACGAGCAGTACTTC,CASSSRTGKYEQYF
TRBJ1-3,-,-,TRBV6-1,TGTGCCAGCAGTGAAGCGAGGCATGGCCCTGGAAACACCATATATTTT,CASSEARHGPGNTIYF
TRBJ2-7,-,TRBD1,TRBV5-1,TGCGCCAGCAGCCCGGACAGGGCGTGGTTGGAGCAGTACTTC,CASSPDRAWLEQYF
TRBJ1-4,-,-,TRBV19,TGTGCCAGTAGTATAGGATCAGCGAATGAAAAACTGTTTTTT,CASSIGSANEKLFF
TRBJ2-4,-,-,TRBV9,TGTGCCAGCAGCGGCAGGGAAGCCAAAAACATTCAGTACTTC,CASSGREAKNIQYF
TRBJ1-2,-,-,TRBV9,TGTGCCAGCAGCGTCACGGGGGACGGCTACACCTTC,CASSVTGDGYTF
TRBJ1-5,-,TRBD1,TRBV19,TGTGCCAGTAGTATAGGGGCAGGGGGCTTTTATAGCAATCAGCCCCAGCATTTT,CASSIGAGGFYSNQPQHF
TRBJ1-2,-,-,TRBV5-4,TGTGCCAGCAGCTTGGATGGCAGGGGCTATGGCTACACCTTC,CASSLDGRGYGYTF
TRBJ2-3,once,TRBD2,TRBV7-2,TGTGCCAGCAGCAAAAGCGGGGGGATGTACGCAGATACGCAGTATTTT,CASSKSGGMYADTQYF
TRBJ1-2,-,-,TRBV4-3,TGCGCCAGCAGCCAGTCCCGGGGTGCCAGGTATGGCTACACCTTC,CASSQSRGARYGYTF
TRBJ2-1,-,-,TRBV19,TGTGCCAGTAGTATAGATGGGCGGGGACCCCACAATGAGCAGTTCTTC,CASSIDGRGPHNEQFF
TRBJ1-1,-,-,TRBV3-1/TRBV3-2,TGTGCCAGCAGCCCGTTAGACAGCAACACTGAAGCTTTCTTT,CASSPLDSNTEAFF
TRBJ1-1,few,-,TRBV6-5,TGTGCCAGCAGTTATTCTCGTTTCGCGGACACTGAAGCTTTCTTT,CASSYSRFADTEAFF
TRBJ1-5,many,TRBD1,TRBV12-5,TGTGCTAGTGGAGGTCCCGGGACAGGGAGCAATCAGCCCCAGCATTTT,CASGGPGTGSNQPQHF
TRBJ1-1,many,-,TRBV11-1,TGTGCCAGCAGTCCCCGGGGGGCGGTTGAAGCTTTCTTT,CASSPRGAVEAFF
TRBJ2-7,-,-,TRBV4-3,TGCGCCAGCAGCCAAGACAGGGTCGGATCCTACGAGCAGTACTTC,CASSQDRVGSYEQYF
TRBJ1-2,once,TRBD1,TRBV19,TGTGCCAGTAGTATCTCCCGGACAGGGGAAGGCTACACCTTC,CASSISRTGEGYTF
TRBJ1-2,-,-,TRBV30,TGTGCCTGGAGTCCACCGGGATCCTATGGCTACACCTTC,CAWSPPGSYGYTF
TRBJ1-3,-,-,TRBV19,TGTGCCAGTAGTATGGACCACGGGAGAAACACCATATATTTT,CASSMDHGRNTIYF
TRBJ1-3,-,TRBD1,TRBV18,TGTGCCAGCTCACCGAAGGGGGCGGACACCATATATTTT,CASSPKGADTIYF
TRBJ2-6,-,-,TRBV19,TGTGCCAGTAGTAGGAGCGGAAGCTCTGGGGCCAACGTCCTGACTTTC,CASSRSGSSGANVLTF
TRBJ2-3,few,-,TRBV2,TGTGCCAGCAGTGGTCTAGGACTCAGCACAGATACGCAGTATTTT,CASSGLGLSTDTQYF